The 31 T cell receptor beta chains below all came from one sample that was sequenced in a study of shared clonotypes between healthy human individuals. The assay was immunoSEQ multiplex PCR, and TCRdb's table has in-frame clones only and misses some. The sample records fewer than 650,000 clones, roughly four fifths being singletons. The material sequenced was PBMCs. The source of these receptors is a woman aged 40-49 years in good health. Some clones in this sample may be carry-over from other donors' samples.

The rearrangement uses TRBV11-3 and TRBJ2-3; perhaps TRBD1 as D (5 bases). The CDR3 runs to 13 residues. V was shortened by 0 bases and J by 8 bases, with 9 bases between the two germline ends. Germline CDR1 and CDR2: SGHNT and YENEEA. The CDR3 protein is CASSLEAQGTQYF. DNA for the CDR3: TGTGCCAGCAGCTTAGAGGCCCAGGGTACGCAGTATTTT.

V usage is TRBV7-2 and J usage is TRBJ2-6; weak D call: TRBD2 (5 bases). V shed 1 base and J shed 4 bases, with 14 bases lying between them. The CDR3 loop spans 17 amino acids. Germline loops: CDR1 SGHTA, CDR2 FQGNSA. Here the CDR3 reads CASSLVGAGSGANVLTF. The CDR3, as DNA: TGTGCCAGCAGCTTAGTTGGTGCGGGTTCCGGGGCCAACGTCCTGACTTTC.

The chain is built from TRBV6-1 and TRBJ2-7; TRBD2 is a possible D gene (6 bases). From germline, CDR1 is MNHNS and CDR2 SASEGT. This CDR3 spans 13 amino acids. V dropped 4 bases and J dropped 2 bases, with 9 bases sitting between them. CDR3 protein: CASSVRRAYEQYF. CDR3 bases: TGTGCCAGCAGTGTGCGGAGGGCCTACGAGCAGTACTTC.

V gene TRBV7-2 combines with J gene TRBJ2-1; unclear D gene. The CDR3 extends over 13 amino acids. V shed 6 bases and J shed 7 bases, with 13 bases lying between them. Germline CDR1 SGHTA, CDR2 FQGNSA. The CDR3 region is CASRLQLVNEQFF. CDR3 nucleotides: TGTGCCAGCAGACTTCAACTCGTGAATGAGCAGTTCTTC.

The V and J genes are TRBV27 and TRBJ1-1; no clear D gene. V was trimmed by 5 bases and J by 4 bases, leaving 20 bases between them. This CDR3 spans 16 amino acids. Germline CDR1 MNHEY, CDR2 SMNVEV (reference sequence). CDR3 amino acids: CASSSPPGRLGTEAFF. In DNA, the CDR3 is TGTGCCAGCAGTAGCCCCCCCGGCAGGCTTGGCACTGAAGCTTTCTTT.

The DNA for the CDR3 is TGTGCCAGCAGCTTAGTCAGATTAGCGGGAGGATTTGGAGAGACCCAGTACTTC. Protein product: CASSLVRLAGGFGETQYF. V is TRBV7-9 and J is TRBJ2-5; TRBD2 aligns across 10 bases. From germline, CDR1 is SEHNR and CDR2 FQNEAQ (reference sequence). The length of the CDR3 is 18 residues. J gave up 4 bases and V 1 base, and 12 bases lay outside the gene matches.

This chain joins TRBV7-3 and TRBJ2-3; tentative D call: TRBD1 (8 bases). Trimming took off 4 bases at V and 2 bases at J, with 16 bases between the two ends. The CDR3 is 16 amino acids. The V gene's germline CDR1 is SGHTA and CDR2 FQGTGA. Here the CDR3 reads CASSSGGTGHTDTQYF. The CDR3 nucleotides are TGTGCCAGCAGCTCCGGGGGGACAGGACACACAGATACGCAGTATTTT.

About this clone itself: A much larger clone lies one base from this, so it may be a read error. The rearrangement uses TRBV2 and TRBJ1-1; 9 nucleotides match TRBD1. CDR1 and CDR2 from the germline V gene are SNHLY and FYNNEI. The CDR3 extends over 15 amino acids. CDR3 coding DNA: TGTGCCAGCAGTGAAGCGGACAGGGGCAACTTTGAAGATTTCTTT. Protein sequence: CASSEADRGNFEDFF.

The V call is TRBV28, the J call TRBJ2-7, with D unresolved. V gave up 5 bases and J gave up 6 bases, with 14 bases separating them. The CDR3 contains 13 residues. Germline CDR1 is MDHEN and CDR2 is SYDVKM. The CDR3 sequence: CASSPSIAGEQYF. CDR3 nucleotides: TGTGCCAGCAGTCCATCGATTGCTGGCGAGCAGTACTTC.

CDR3 sequence reads: CASSLTRGEQFF. Written as DNA, the CDR3 is TGTGCCAGCAGTTTAACCAGGGGTGAGCAGTTCTTC. The chain recombines TRBV28 with TRBJ2-1, with D possibly being TRBD1 (6 bases). Germline CDR1 is MDHEN and CDR2 is SYDVKM. CDR3 length: 12 amino acids. The V and J ends lost 2 bases and 9 bases respectively, with 8 bases between them.

This chain links TRBV7-9 with TRBJ2-5, with D tentatively TRBD1 or TRBD2 (5 bases each). The CDR3 sequence is 17 residues long. The V and J ends lost 1 base and 1 base respectively, with 16 bases between them. In germline, CDR1 is SEHNR, CDR2 FQNEAQ (reference sequence). DNA of the CDR3: TGTGCCAGCAGCTTAGTCTGGGGCGTAACTAGCCAAGAGACCCAGTACTTC. It yields the protein CASSLVWGVTSQETQYF. The whole variable domain, filled in from reference TRBV7-9 and TRBJ2-5, reads DTGVSQNPRHKITKRGQNVTFRCDPISEHNRLYWYRQTLGQGPEFLTYFQNEAQLEKSRLLSDRFSAERPKGSFSTLEIQRTEQGDSAMYLCASSLVWGVTSQETQYFGPGTRLLVL.

The chain couples TRBV27 to TRBJ1-1, with D perhaps TRBD1 (5 bases). This CDR3 region has 14 residues. CDR1 is MNHEY, CDR2 SMNVEV, per germline (reference sequence). The V end lost 5 bases, the J end lost 11 bases, and 21 bases lay between the germline ends. The CDR3 DNA sequence: TGTGCCAGCAGTCAGTCATGGGACCAATCGGGGGCTTTCTTT. Translating gives CASSQSWDQSGAFF.

The V gene is TRBV11-2, the J gene TRBJ2-1; no firm D call. The CDR3 is made up of 14 amino acids. In germline, CDR1 is SGHAT, CDR2 FQNNGV. The V end lost 5 bases, the J end lost 4 bases, and 12 bases lay between the germline ends. As DNA, the CDR3 is TGTGCCAGCAGCAACCCGAGTGGGTACAATGAGCAGTTCTTC. This sequence encodes CASSNPSGYNEQFF.

V is TRBV15 and J is TRBJ1-5; 8 bases align to TRBD1. Germline-derived CDR1 and CDR2 are LNHNV and YYDKDF (reference sequence). The CDR3 is 15 residues long. The ends lost 10 bases at V and 1 base at J; junction bases unmatched: 9. The CDR3 coding sequence is TGTGCCATCGGGACAGGATCTTTAAGCAATCAGCCCCAGCATTTT. This gives the protein CAIGTGSLSNQPQHF.

The chain employs TRBV10-1 and TRBJ1-2; TRBD1 is a possible D gene (5 bases). V was pared by 5 bases and J by 2 bases, with 9 bases between. The CDR3 totals 13 residues. Germline V gene lookup returns CDR1 WNHNN and CDR2 SYGVQD (reference sequence). CDR3 in amino acids: CASSRGGNYGYTF. In DNA, the CDR3 is TGCGCCAGCAGTAGGGGTGGCAACTATGGCTACACCTTC.

The chain couples TRBV28 to TRBJ2-1, with 8 bases fitting TRBD2. Germline CDR1 MDHEN, CDR2 SYDVKM. Unmatched junction bases numbered 7, after V lost 3 bases and J lost 9 bases. The length of the CDR3 is 14 residues. Here the CDR3 DNA reads TGTGCCAGCAGTTTCGTCGGGAGGGCCGGTGAGCAGTTCTTC. Its translation is CASSFVGRAGEQFF. The full variable domain, with the rest looked up from reference TRBV28 and TRBJ2-1, is DVKVTQSSRYLVKRTGEKVFLECVQDMDHENMFWYRQDPGLGLRLIYFSYDVKMKEKGDIPEGYSVSREKKERFSLILESASTNQTSMYLCASSFVGRAGEQFFGPGTRLTVL.

The chain has TRBV5-4 and TRBJ1-5; the D is unclear. Germline lookup yields CDR1 SGHNT and CDR2 YYREEE (reference sequence). This CDR3 comprises 13 residues. V was cut by 4 bases and J by 3 bases, with 8 bases left in between. The CDR3 loop reads CASSPGLNQPQHF. The CDR3 DNA reads as TGTGCCAGCAGCCCGGGCCTCAATCAGCCCCAGCATTTT. The variable domain in full, with the rest retrieved from reference TRBV5-4 and TRBJ1-5, is ETGVTQSPTHLIKTRGQQVTLRCSSQSGHNTVSWYQQALGQGPQFIFQYYREEENGRGNFPPRFSGLQFPNYSSELNVNALELDDSALYLCASSPGLNQPQHFGDGTRLSIL.

J is TRBJ2-5 and V is TRBV2; 7 nucleotides match TRBD1. J was trimmed by 4 bases and V by 7 bases; bases with no gene match: 3. Germline V gene lookup returns CDR1 SNHLY and CDR2 FYNNEI. There are 12 residues in the CDR3. For the CDR3, the DNA is TGTGCCAGCATTCGGACAGGAGAGACCCAGTACTTC. Translation: CASIRTGETQYF.

The V call is TRBV5-1, the J call TRBJ2-1; perhaps D is TRBD1 or TRBD2 (6 bases each). CDR1 is SGHRS, CDR2 YFSETQ, per germline. The CDR3 loop spans 17 amino acids. V dropped 4 bases and J dropped 8 bases, with 25 bases sitting between them. The CDR3 protein is CASSNLQGLGLIDEQFF. The CDR3 DNA is TGCGCCAGCAGCAACCTACAGGGACTCGGGCTAATAGATGAGCAGTTCTTC.

CDR3 DNA: TGTGCCAGCAGTTACCCACAGGGGAGGGGGACCGGGGAGCTGTTTTTT. Its protein is CASSYPQGRGTGELFF. The rearrangement joins TRBV6-6 to TRBJ2-2; D is possibly TRBD1 or TRBD2 (7 bases each). This CDR3 spans 16 amino acids. Trimming cost V 2 bases and J 5 bases, with 15 bases left between them. Germline CDR1 reads MNHNY; CDR2 reads SVGAGI (reference sequence).

The chain's CDR3 is CASSLGTSYSGREQYF. CDR3 DNA sequence: TGCGCCAGCAGCTTGGGGACTAGCTACTCTGGGAGAGAGCAGTACTTC. This chain connects TRBV5-1 to TRBJ2-7; TRBD2 agrees at 8 bases. Germline V gene data show CDR1 as SGHRS and CDR2 as YFSETQ. This CDR3 comprises 16 residues. Trimming at V came to 0 bases and at J to 7 bases, leaving 12 bases not matched to a gene.

The CDR3 reads CASSPGLAGVPGPDTQYF. In nucleotides, the CDR3 is TGCGCCAGCAGCCCAGGACTAGCGGGAGTTCCCGGACCAGATACGCAGTATTTT. The V and J genes are TRBV5-1 and TRBJ2-3, with 13 bases aligning to TRBD2. CDR3 length: 18 residues. Germline assignment: CDR1 SGHRS and CDR2 YFSETQ. With V trimmed by 4 bases and J by 4 bases, 12 bases remained unmatched.

The chain links TRBV6-5 to TRBJ2-1, with 8 nucleotides matching TRBD2. CDR1 and CDR2 from the germline V gene are MNHEY and SVGAGI. There are 13 residues in the CDR3. Trimming cost V 5 bases and J 14 bases; bases outside gene matches: 11. The CDR3 DNA reads TGTGCCAGCAGTCCCAACACTAGCGGTCTCAAGTTCTTC. Its protein product is CASSPNTSGLKFF.

A single count supports this clone. V and J are TRBV29-1 and TRBJ1-3; D is perhaps TRBD1 (6 bases). This CDR3 region has 12 residues. The germline gives CDR1 SQVTM, CDR2 ANQGSEA. Trimming took off 7 bases at V and 0 bases at J, with 7 bases between the two ends. The CDR3 sequence: CSGTDSGNTIYF. The CDR3 coding sequence is TGCAGCGGGACAGACTCTGGAAACACCATATATTTT.

The chain couples TRBV9 to TRBJ2-2; 13 bases fit TRBD2. Looked up from germline, CDR1 is SGDLS and CDR2 is YYNGEE. After removal of 2 bases from V and 4 bases from J, the junction contained 11 bases not matched to a gene. The length of the CDR3 is 19 residues. This chain's CDR3 is CASSVRTSGRDSTTGELFF. The DNA for the CDR3 is TGTGCCAGCAGCGTGCGGACTAGCGGGAGAGATAGTACCACCGGGGAGCTGTTTTTT.

This clone has only one observation. Different DNA sequences within this sample yield the same CDR3. The chain couples TRBV28 to TRBJ1-5, with D possibly TRBD1 on 5 matching bases. Between the trimmed V and J ends, which lost 2 bases and 5 bases, there was a span of 7 bases. This CDR3 is built from 13 residues. The V gene's germline CDR1 is MDHEN and CDR2 SYDVKM. CDR3 coding DNA: TGTGCCAGCAGTTTACAGGGAGATCAGCCCCAGCATTTT. It specifies CASSLQGDQPQHF.

The chain is built from TRBV30 and TRBJ2-1; 8 bases map to TRBD2. The CDR3 spans 15 residues. Per germline, CDR1 GTSNPN and CDR2 SVGIG (reference sequence). V lost 8 bases, J lost 3 bases, and 12 bases stayed unmatched. CDR3 bases: TGTGCCCGGGGAGGAAGCGGGAGCGGCTACAATGAGCAGTTCTTC. Translated: CARGGSGSGYNEQFF.

CDR3 coding DNA: TGTGCCAGCAGCTTAGTCCAGCGGGAGGGCCCGAGAGATACGCAGTATTTT. Its translation is CASSLVQREGPRDTQYF. This chain connects TRBV7-2 to TRBJ2-3; 10 positions agree with TRBD2. Trimming took 1 base from V and 5 from J; bases not matched to a gene: 9. The CDR3 covers 17 residues. Per germline, CDR1 SGHTA and CDR2 FQGNSA.

This clone has just a few counts. The V call is TRBV9, the J call TRBJ1-3, with D possibly matching TRBD1 (6 bases). Trimming stripped 4 bases from V and 2 bases from J, with 13 bases between. The germline CDR1 and CDR2 sequences are SGDLS and YYNGEE. CDR3 size: 15 residues. The DNA of the CDR3 is TGTGCCAGCAGCCCTAGCCGGACAGCTGGAAACACCATATATTTT. Its protein product is CASSPSRTAGNTIYF. The entire variable domain, with the rest obtained from reference TRBV9 and TRBJ1-3, is as follows: DSGVTQTPKHLITATGQRVTLRCSPRSGDLSVYWYQQSLDQGLQFLIQYYNGEERAKGNILERFSAQQFPDLHSELNLSSLELGDSALYFCASSPSRTAGNTIYFGEGSWLTVV.

J is TRBJ2-7 and V is TRBV29-1; D could derive from TRBD1 or TRBD2 (5 bases each). Germline V gene lookup returns CDR1 SQVTM and CDR2 ANQGSEA. Trimming took off 4 bases at V and 6 bases at J, with 13 bases between the two ends. The CDR3 extends over 12 amino acids. In nucleotides, the CDR3 is TGCAGCGTTGGGGTGGGGGATGGCGAGCAGTACTTC. Amino acid sequence: CSVGVGDGEQYF.

The V gene is TRBV7-9, the J gene TRBJ2-2, with D possibly being TRBD2 (5 bases). The CDR3 sequence is 14 residues long. Trimming took off 2 bases at V and 6 bases at J, with 10 bases between the two ends. The germline CDR1 and CDR2 sequences are SEHNR and FQNEAQ (reference sequence). This CDR3 reads CASSLHGGPGELFF. The DNA of the CDR3 is TGTGCCAGCAGCTTACACGGAGGTCCCGGGGAGCTGTTTTTT.